This TCR beta chain was recorded in a study of vaccination and CD4 T cells after COVID-19. Background on the study: Those taking part got two shots of either the BNT162b2 or the mRNA-1273 vaccine.

As for this clonotype: No antigen is known for it.

The Oncomine TCR Beta short-read assay sequenced DNA from cultured CD4+ T cells. TCRdb called the PCR reads again in MiXCR, with one record for every CDR3 protein. Of approximately 11,000 distinct CDR3 sequences listed, about two fifths are singletons. Described treatment: roughly 10-day PBMC culture with coronavirus spike peptide pools or control peptides (ViraFEST assay). The CDR3 length is 17 residues. The germline V gene has CDR1 DFQATT and CDR2 SNEGSKA (reference sequence). V was clipped by 6 bases and J by 10 bases, with 28 bases between them. The receptor was derived from a human donor who had recovered from COVID-19. This chain connects TRBV20-1 to TRBJ1-6; D is unclear. Sequencing used CD4+ T cells from blood, cultured in vitro. DNA of the CDR3: TGCAGTGCAACTAACCGGCGTCCGGGAGCTTTTGGGTCACCCCTCCACTTT. The encoded protein is CSATNRRPGAFGSPLHF.